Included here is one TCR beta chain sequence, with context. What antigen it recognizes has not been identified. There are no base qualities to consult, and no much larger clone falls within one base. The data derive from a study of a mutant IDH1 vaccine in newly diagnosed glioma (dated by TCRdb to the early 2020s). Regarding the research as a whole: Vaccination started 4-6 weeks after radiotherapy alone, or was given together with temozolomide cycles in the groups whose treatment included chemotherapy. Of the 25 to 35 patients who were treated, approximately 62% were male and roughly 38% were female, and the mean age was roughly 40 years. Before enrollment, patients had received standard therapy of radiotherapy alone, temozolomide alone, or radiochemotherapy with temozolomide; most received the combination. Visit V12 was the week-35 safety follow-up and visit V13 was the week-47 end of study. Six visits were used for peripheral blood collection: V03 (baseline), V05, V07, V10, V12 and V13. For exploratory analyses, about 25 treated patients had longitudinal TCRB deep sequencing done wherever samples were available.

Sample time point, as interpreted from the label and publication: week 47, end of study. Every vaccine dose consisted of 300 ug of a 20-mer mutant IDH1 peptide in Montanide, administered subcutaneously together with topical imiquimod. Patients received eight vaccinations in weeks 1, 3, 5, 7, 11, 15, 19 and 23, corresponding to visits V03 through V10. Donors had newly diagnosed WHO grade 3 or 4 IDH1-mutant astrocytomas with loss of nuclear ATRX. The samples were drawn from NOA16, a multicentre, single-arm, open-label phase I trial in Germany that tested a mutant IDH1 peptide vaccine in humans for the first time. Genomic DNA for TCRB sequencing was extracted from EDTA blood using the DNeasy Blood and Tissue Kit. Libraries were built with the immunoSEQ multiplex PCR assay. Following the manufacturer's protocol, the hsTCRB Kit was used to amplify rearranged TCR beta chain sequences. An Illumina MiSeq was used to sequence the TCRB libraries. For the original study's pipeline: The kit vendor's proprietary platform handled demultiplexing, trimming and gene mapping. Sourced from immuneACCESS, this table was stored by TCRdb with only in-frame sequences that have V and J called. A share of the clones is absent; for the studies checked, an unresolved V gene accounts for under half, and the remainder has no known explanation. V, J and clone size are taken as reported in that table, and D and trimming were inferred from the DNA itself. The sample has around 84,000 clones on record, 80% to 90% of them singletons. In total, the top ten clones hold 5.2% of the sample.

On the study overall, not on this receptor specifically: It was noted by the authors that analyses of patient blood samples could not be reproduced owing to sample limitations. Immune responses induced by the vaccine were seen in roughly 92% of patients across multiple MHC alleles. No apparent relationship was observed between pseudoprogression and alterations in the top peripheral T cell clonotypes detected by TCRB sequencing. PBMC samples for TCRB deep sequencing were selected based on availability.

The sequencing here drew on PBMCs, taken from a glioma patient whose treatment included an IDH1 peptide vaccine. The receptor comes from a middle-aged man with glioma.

The sequenced DNA: TGCGCCAGCAGCCGAAAGGGGTTCGGCTATGGCTACACCTTC. Translated, this gives CASSRKGFGYGYTF. In this chain, TRBV4-3 is recombined with TRBJ1-2; TRBD1 is a possible D gene, resting on 5 matching bases. V and J are truncated by 4 bases and 4 bases respectively, leaving an intervening sequence of 13 bases. Taken from cysteine to phenylalanine, the CDR3 has 14 residues. Only the CDR3 part of the read is kept: 42 bases, read in frame from the first base. CDR1 is given as LGHNA and CDR2 as YSLEER, both from the germline V gene.